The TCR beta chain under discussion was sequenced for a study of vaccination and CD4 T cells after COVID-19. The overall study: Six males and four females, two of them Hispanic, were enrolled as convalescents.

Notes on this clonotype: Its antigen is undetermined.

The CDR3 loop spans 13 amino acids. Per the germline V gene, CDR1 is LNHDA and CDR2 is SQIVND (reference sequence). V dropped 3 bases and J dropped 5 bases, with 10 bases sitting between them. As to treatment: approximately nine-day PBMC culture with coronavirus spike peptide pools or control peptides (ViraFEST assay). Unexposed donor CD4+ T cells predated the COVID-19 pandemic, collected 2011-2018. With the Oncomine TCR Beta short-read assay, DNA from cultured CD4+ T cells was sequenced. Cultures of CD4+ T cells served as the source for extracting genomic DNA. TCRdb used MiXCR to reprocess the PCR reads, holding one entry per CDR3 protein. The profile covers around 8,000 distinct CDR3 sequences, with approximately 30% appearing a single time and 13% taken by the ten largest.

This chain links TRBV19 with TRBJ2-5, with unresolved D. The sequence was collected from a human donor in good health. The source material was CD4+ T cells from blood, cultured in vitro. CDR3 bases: TGTGCCAGTAGTATCCAAGAAGGGGAGACCCAGTACTTC. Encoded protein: CASSIQEGETQYF.